This T cell receptor beta chain appears in the sequencing data of a study of shared clonotypes between healthy human individuals. Study as a whole: The donors, two women and three men, were aged 18 to 49.

The assay was run at deep level. Each PCR replicate run on unsorted PBMC took in approximately 300 ng DNA, 30,000 or so T cell genomes. Measured with immunoSEQ multiplex PCR; TCRdb has only the in-frame clones, and not every one. The sample contains a few hundred thousand clones, 79% of which appear only once. The ends were cut back, 1 base at V and 0 bases at J, with 15 bases in the middle. Germline-derived CDR1 and CDR2 are SGHTA and FQGNSA. There are 17 residues in the CDR3. The rearrangement uses TRBV7-2 and TRBJ2-5; D remains unclear. The sequence derives from a woman in her forties in good health. Some clones in this sample may be carry-over from other donors' samples. The specimen was PBMCs. In DNA, the CDR3 is TGTGCCAGCAGCTTAGATCGCCCAGGAGACTACCAAGAGACCCAGTACTTC. Its translation is CASSLDRPGDYQETQYF. Combining the CDR3 with reference TRBV7-2 and TRBJ2-5 gives the whole variable domain GAGVSQSPSNKVTEKGKDVELRCDPISGHTALYWYRQSLGQGLEFLIYFQGNSAPDKSGLPSDRFSAERTGGSVSTLTIQRTQQEDSAVYLCASSLDRPGDYQETQYFGPGTRLLVL.